This T cell receptor beta chain was sequenced during a study of cytomegalovirus exposure and HLA in healthy donors. Study-level points and caveats: A prior analysis recorded that most TCR beta V segments were productive about 90% or about 30% of the time. Among the CMV-associated chains, three were confirmed in vitro as specific for CMV antigens. Many donors shared some public TCRs, even though most TCR sequences were rare. CMV serostatus alone was available as immune exposure information.

PCR involved 60 Vbeta and 13 Jbeta primers. Sequencing was performed with immunoSEQ multiplex PCR; in TCRdb, only in-frame clones are kept and a portion is missing. The sample lists some 140,000 clones, around 77% occurring once. Turning to this clone: The antigen is unknown.

Germline CDR1 MDHEN, CDR2 SYDVKM. Between the trimmed V and J ends, which lost 3 bases and 4 bases, there was a span of 14 bases. The length of the CDR3 is 15 residues. The sample was PBMCs. The sequence came from a woman aged 60-75 years in good health and CMV-seronegative. The chain carries TRBV28 and TRBJ2-3; weak D call: TRBD2 (6 bases). The CDR3 reads CASSFGGSGADTQYF. The CDR3 DNA follows: TGTGCCAGCAGTTTCGGGGGTTCTGGGGCAGATACGCAGTATTTT. The full variable domain, completed using reference TRBV28 and TRBJ2-3, is DVKVTQSSRYLVKRTGEKVFLECVQDMDHENMFWYRQDPGLGLRLIYFSYDVKMKEKGDIPEGYSVSREKKERFSLILESASTNQTSMYLCASSFGGSGADTQYFGPGTRLTVL.